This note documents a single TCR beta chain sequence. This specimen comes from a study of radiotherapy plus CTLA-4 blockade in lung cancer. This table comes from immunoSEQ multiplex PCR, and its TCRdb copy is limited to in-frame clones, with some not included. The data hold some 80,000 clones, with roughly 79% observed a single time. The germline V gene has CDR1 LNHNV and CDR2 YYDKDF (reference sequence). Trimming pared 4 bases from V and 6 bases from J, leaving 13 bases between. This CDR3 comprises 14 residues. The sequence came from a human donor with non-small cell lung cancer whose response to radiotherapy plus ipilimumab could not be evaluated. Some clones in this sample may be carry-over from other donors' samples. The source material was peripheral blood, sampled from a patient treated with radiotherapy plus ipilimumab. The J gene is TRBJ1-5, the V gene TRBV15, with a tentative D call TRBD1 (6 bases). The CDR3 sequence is CATSTGGGGQPQHF. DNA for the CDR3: TGTGCCACCAGCACGGGGGGAGGGGGTCAGCCCCAGCATTTT.